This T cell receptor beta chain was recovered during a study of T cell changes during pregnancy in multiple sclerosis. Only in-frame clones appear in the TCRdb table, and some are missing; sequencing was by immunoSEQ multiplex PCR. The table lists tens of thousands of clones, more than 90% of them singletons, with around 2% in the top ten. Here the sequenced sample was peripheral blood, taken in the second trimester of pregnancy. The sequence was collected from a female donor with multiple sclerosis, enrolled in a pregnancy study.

The chain's CDR3 is CASSPQDSGANVLTF. CDR3 coding DNA: TGTGCCAGCTCACCCCAGGACTCTGGGGCCAACGTCCTGACTTTC. The rearrangement links TRBV18 to TRBJ2-6, with D uncertain. The germline V gene has CDR1 KGHSH and CDR2 LQKENI. Trimming left V 3 bases short and J 0 bases short, with 6 bases between. The CDR3 has 15 residues.